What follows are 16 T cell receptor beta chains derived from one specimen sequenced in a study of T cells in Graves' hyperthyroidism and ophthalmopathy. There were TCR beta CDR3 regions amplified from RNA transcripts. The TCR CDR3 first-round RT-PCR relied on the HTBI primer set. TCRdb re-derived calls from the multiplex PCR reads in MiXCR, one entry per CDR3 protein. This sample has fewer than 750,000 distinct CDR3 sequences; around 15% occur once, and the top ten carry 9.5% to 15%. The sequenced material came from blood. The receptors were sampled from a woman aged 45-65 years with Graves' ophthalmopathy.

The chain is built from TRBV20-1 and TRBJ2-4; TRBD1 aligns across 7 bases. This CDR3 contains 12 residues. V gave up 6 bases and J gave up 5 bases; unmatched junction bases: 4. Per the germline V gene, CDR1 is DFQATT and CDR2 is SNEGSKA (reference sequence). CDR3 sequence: CSAGTDQNIQYF. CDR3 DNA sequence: TGCAGTGCCGGGACAGATCAAAACATTCAGTACTTC.

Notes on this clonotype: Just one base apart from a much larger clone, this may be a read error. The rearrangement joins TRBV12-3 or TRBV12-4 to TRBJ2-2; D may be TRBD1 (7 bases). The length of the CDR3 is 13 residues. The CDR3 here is CASSPTGNRELSF. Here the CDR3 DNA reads TGTGCCAGCAGCCCGACAGGGAACCGGGAGCTGTCTTTT.

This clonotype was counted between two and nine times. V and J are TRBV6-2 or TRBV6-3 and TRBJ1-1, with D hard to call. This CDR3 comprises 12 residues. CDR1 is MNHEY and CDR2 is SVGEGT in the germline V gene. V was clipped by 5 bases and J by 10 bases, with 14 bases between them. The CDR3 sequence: CASSIRPGGAFF. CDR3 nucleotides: TGTGCCAGCAGTATACGCCCGGGTGGAGCTTTCTTT.

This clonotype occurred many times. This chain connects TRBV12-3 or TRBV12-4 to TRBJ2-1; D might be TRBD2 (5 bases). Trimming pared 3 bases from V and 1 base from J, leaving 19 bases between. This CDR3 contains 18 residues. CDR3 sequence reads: CASSLDSGSIRSYNEQFF. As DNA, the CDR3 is TGTGCCAGCAGTTTGGACTCGGGTAGTATCCGATCCTACAATGAGCAGTTCTTC.

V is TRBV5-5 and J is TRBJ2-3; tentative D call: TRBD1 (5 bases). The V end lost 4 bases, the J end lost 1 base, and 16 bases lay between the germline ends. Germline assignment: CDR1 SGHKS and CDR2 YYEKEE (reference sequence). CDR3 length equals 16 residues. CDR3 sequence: CASSQGVQVRTDTQYF. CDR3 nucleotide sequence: TGTGCCAGCAGCCAAGGGGTTCAGGTTCGCACAGATACGCAGTATTTT.

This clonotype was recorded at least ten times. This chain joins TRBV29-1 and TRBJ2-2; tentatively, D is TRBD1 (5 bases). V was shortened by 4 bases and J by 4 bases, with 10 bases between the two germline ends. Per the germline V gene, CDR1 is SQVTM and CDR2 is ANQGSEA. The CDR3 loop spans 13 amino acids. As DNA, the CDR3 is TGCAGCGTTGTGGCAGGGCGCACCGGGGAGCTGTTTTTT. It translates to CSVVAGRTGELFF.

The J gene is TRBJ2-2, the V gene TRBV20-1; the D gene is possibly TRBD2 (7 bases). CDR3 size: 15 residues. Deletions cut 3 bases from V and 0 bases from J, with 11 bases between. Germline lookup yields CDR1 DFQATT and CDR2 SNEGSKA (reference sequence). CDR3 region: CSARGGPANTGELFF. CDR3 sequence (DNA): TGCAGTGCTAGGGGGGGGCCCGCGAACACCGGGGAGCTGTTTTTT.

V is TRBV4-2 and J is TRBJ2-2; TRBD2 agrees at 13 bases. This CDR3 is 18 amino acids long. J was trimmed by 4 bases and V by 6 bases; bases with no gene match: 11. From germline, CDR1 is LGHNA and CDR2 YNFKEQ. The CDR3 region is CASRQQLAGGLGTGELFF. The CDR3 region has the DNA TGTGCCAGCAGACAACAACTAGCGGGAGGGCTCGGCACCGGGGAGCTGTTTTTT.

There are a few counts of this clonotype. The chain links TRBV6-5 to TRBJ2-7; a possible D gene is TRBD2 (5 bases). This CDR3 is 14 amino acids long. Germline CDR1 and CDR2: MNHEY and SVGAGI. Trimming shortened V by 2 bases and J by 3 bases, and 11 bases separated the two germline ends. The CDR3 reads CASSYGGRGYEQYF. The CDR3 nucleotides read TGTGCCAGCAGTTACGGAGGTCGGGGCTACGAGCAGTACTTC.

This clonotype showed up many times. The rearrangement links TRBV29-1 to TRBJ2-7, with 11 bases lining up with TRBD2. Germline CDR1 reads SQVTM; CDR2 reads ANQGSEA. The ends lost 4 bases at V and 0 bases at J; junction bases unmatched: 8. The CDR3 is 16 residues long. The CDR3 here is CSVAKPGTSGSYEQYF. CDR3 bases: TGCAGCGTTGCCAAACCGGGGACTAGCGGCTCCTACGAGCAGTACTTC.

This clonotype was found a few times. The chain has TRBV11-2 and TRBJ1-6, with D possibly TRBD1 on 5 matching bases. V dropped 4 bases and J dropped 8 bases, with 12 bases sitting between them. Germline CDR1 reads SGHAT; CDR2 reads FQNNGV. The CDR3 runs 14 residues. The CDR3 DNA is TGTGCCAGCAGCTCTCCAGGGAAGGATTCACCCCTCCACTTT. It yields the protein CASSSPGKDSPLHF.

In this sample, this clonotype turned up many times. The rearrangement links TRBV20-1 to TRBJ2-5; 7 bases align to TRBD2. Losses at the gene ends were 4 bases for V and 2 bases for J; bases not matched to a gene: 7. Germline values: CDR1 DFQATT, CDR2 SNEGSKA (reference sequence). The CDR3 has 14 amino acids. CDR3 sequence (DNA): TGCAGTGCTACAAGCGGGGCCCCTCAAGAGACCCAGTACTTC. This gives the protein CSATSGAPQETQYF.

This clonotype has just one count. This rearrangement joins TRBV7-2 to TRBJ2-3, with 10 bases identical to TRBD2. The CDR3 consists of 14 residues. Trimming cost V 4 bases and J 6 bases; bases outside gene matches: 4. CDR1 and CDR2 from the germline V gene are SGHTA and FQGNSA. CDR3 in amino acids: CASSYLAGADTQYF. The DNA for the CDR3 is TGTGCCAGCAGCTACCTAGCGGGAGCGGATACGCAGTATTTT.

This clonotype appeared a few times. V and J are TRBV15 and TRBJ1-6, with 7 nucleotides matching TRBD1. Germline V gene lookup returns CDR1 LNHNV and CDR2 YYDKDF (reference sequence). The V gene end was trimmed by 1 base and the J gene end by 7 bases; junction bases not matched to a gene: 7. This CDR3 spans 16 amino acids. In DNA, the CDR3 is TGTGCCACCAGCAGAGCGACAGGGCTAGGGAATTCACCCCTCCACTTT. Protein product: CATSRATGLGNSPLHF. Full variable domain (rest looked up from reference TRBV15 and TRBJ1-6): DAMVIQNPRYQVTQFGKPVTLSCSQTLNHNVMYWYQQKSSQAPKLLFHYYDKDFNNEADTPDNFQSRRPNTSFCFLDIRSPGLGDTAMYLCATSRATGLGNSPLHFGNGTRLTVT.

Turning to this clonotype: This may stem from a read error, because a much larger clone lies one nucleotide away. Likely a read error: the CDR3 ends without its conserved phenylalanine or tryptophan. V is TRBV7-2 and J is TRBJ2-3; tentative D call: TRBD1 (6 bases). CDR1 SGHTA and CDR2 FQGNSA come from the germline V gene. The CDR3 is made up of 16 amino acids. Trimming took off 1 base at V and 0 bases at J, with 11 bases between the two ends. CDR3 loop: CASSLGPRGSTDTQYS. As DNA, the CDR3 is TGTGCCAGCAGCTTAGGTCCCAGGGGTAGCACAGATACGCAGTATTCT.

CDR3: CASSVFTGTGELFF. Here the CDR3 DNA reads TGTGCCAGCAGCGTTTTTACAGGGACCGGGGAGCTGTTTTTT. The V and J genes are TRBV7-9 and TRBJ2-2, with D possibly TRBD1 on 6 matching bases. V lost 5 bases and J 5 bases, leaving 12 bases between the germline ends. The CDR3 covers 14 residues. From germline, CDR1 is SEHNR and CDR2 FQNEAQ (reference sequence).